Listed below are T cell receptor beta chains from one sample, sequenced in a study of blood T cell repertoires in COVID-19. TCRdb keeps only in-frame clones here, not all; method: immunoSEQ multiplex PCR. The table includes approximately 350,000 clones, over 75% detected once. Source material: PBMCs or T cells enriched from blood (not recorded which). These receptors were obtained from a woman aged 25 to 39 who had recovered from COVID-19. Each CDR3 is given with its conserved first and last residue. The D gene is left open where the match is weak. Clone size is shown for a subset of rows, as once, few, many or a class of expanded clone.

TRBJ1-1	NA	TRBD1	TRBV6-2/TRBV6-3	TGTGCCAGCAGTTACCTCGAACAGGGGGGTGAAGCTTTCTTT	CASSYLEQGGEAFF
TRBJ1-1	once	TRBD1	TRBV7-9	TGTGCCAGCAGCCGGGACAGGGGAAACACTGAAGCTTTCTTT	CASSRDRGNTEAFF
TRBJ1-5	NA	NA	TRBV19	TGTGCCAGTAATACAGGGTCTCAGCCCCAGCATTTT	CASNTGSQPQHF
TRBJ1-1	few	NA	TRBV15	TGTGCCACCAGCAGAGAGCAGGAGAACACTGAAGCTTTCTTT	CATSREQENTEAFF
TRBJ1-1	NA	NA	TRBV7-9	TGTGCCAGCAGCTTTGGGCCGAACACTGAAGCTTTCTTT	CASSFGPNTEAFF
TRBJ2-7	NA	TRBD2	TRBV7-9	TGTGCCAGCAGTTCCTGGACTAGCGGCTACGAGCAGTACTTC	CASSSWTSGYEQYF
TRBJ2-3	NA	NA	TRBV5-1	TGCGCCAGCAGCTGGGTCGGGGATACGCAGTATTTT	CASSWVGDTQYF
TRBJ2-3	NA	TRBD1	TRBV2	TGTGCCAGCAGTGGAGACCGGGACAGGGGTTCCGATTTCACAGATACGCAGTATTTT	CASSGDRDRGSDFTDTQYF
TRBJ2-4	NA	NA	TRBV7-9	TGTGCCAGCAGCTTAATCGGTGGCATTCAGTACTTC	CASSLIGGIQYF
TRBJ2-3	NA	TRBD2	TRBV9	TGTGCCAGCAGCTGGACTAGCGGGAGCACAGATACGCAGTATTTT	CASSWTSGSTDTQYF
TRBJ2-7	few	TRBD2	TRBV15	TGTGCCACCAGCAGAGATTCTAGCGGCTCCTACGAGCAGTACTTC	CATSRDSSGSYEQYF
TRBJ2-3	once	TRBD1	TRBV7-6	TGTGCCAGCAGCTTAGTGGACAGGGCCGGCGATACGCAGTATTTT	CASSLVDRAGDTQYF
TRBJ2-7	NA	TRBD2	TRBV4-2	TGTGCCAGCAGCCAAGGCACTGGCGGGGGAACCTACGAGCAGTACTTC	CASSQGTGGGTYEQYF
TRBJ2-1	NA	NA	TRBV19	TGTGCCAGTCAGTTCGAGCGGTACAATGAGCAGTTCTTC	CASQFERYNEQFF
TRBJ2-7	NA	NA	TRBV9	TGTGCCAGCAGCGTAGGGAACAGGCTCTACGAGCAGTACTTC	CASSVGNRLYEQYF
TRBJ2-7	few	TRBD1	TRBV2	TGTGCCAGCAGCAGGGACAGAGACTACGAGCAGTACTTC	CASSRDRDYEQYF
TRBJ1-2	NA	TRBD1	TRBV30	TGTGCCTGGGGACAGGGTGTTGGCTACACCTTC	CAWGQGVGYTF
TRBJ2-1	NA	TRBD1	TRBV7-9	TGTGCCAGCAGCTTAGATTTGGGACAGGCTTACAATGAGCAGTTCTTC	CASSLDLGQAYNEQFF
TRBJ1-2	NA	TRBD1	TRBV7-2	TGTGCCAGCAGCTTAGGGGCAGGGGGTGCCTATGGCTACACCTTC	CASSLGAGGAYGYTF
TRBJ1-5	NA	NA	TRBV19	TGTGCCAGTAGGGGAGAAAGCAGGAGGCAGCCCCAGCATTTT	CASRGESRRQPQHF
TRBJ2-1	NA	TRBD1	TRBV7-8	TGTGCCAGCAGCCTCCGGGCAGGGACAGGGGGTTGGCGGGAGCGGAATGAGCAGTTCTTC	CASSLRAGTGGWRERNEQFF
TRBJ2-3	NA	TRBD1	TRBV5-4	TGTGCCAGCAGCCCGACAGGGGCCAGAACAGATACGCAGTATTTT	CASSPTGARTDTQYF
TRBJ1-1	once	NA	TRBV19	TGTGCCAGTAGCACAACCCTACAGGGTTGGAGCACTGAAGCTTTCTTT	CASSTTLQGWSTEAFF
TRBJ2-2	once	TRBD2	TRBV30	TGTGCCTGGAGTGCAGATGCGGGGGAAACCGGGGAGCTGTTTTTT	CAWSADAGETGELFF
TRBJ2-5	NA	TRBD2	TRBV2	TGTGCCAGCAGTGAGAGCGGGAGGGATTTGGCGACCCAGTACTTC	CASSESGRDLATQYF
TRBJ1-2	NA	TRBD1	TRBV6-5	TGTGCCAGCAGTCGGGACAGAAATACCTATGGCTACACCTTC	CASSRDRNTYGYTF
TRBJ2-1	NA	TRBD1	TRBV19	TGTGCCAGTAGTATAGATCCCCAATCGACAGGGGCAGGCAATGAGCAGTTCTTC	CASSIDPQSTGAGNEQFF
TRBJ2-1	NA	TRBD1	TRBV19	TGTGCCAGTAGTATCATGACAGGGGGCTCCTACAATGAGCAGTTCTTC	CASSIMTGGSYNEQFF
TRBJ2-3	NA	TRBD2	TRBV9	TGTGCCAGCAGCGTAGTCGGGGGGGTCACAGATACGCAGTATTTT	CASSVVGGVTDTQYF
TRBJ2-7	NA	NA	TRBV13	TGTGCCAGCAGCGAGGCGGGCGAATCCTACGAGCAGTACTTC	CASSEAGESYEQYF
TRBJ2-7	NA	TRBD1	TRBV5-4	TGTGCCAGCAGCTCACAGGGGGCGACGTACGAGCAGTACTTC	CASSSQGATYEQYF
TRBJ2-5	once	NA	TRBV12-3/TRBV12-4	TGTGCCAGCAGCTTGGCAAGGGGAGGGACCCAGTACTTC	CASSLARGGTQYF
TRBJ2-7	NA	NA	TRBV7-3	TGTGCCAGCAGCTCCCCAACTACAGGCGAGCAGTACTTC	CASSSPTTGEQYF
TRBJ2-7	NA	TRBD1	TRBV7-2	TGTGCCAGCAGCTTTCAGACAGGGGCCTACGAGCAGTACTTC	CASSFQTGAYEQYF
TRBJ2-4	NA	NA	TRBV2	TGTGCCAGCAGTGAAGGGGGCTTTTCCAAAAACATTCAGTACTTC	CASSEGGFSKNIQYF
TRBJ2-1	NA	NA	TRBV30	TGTGCCTGGAGCGGAGTCTACAATGAGCAGTTCTTC	CAWSGVYNEQFF
TRBJ2-5	NA	TRBD2	TRBV2	TGTGCCAGCAGTGAAGGTAGAGCGGGGGCCCTCCAAGAGACCCAGTACTTC	CASSEGRAGALQETQYF
TRBJ2-7	NA	TRBD2	TRBV6-5	TGTGCCAGCAGTCGGGAGGCTCCCTTCTCCTACGAGCAGTACTTC	CASSREAPFSYEQYF
TRBJ1-1	NA	TRBD1	TRBV7-2	TGTGCCAGCAGCCGACAGGGGAACACTGAAGCTTTCTTT	CASSRQGNTEAFF
TRBJ2-1	NA	TRBD2	TRBV9	TGTGCCAGCAGCGTAGAGGAAGCGGGGGGTTACAATGAGCAGTTCTTC	CASSVEEAGGYNEQFF
TRBJ1-2	NA	TRBD1	TRBV29-1	TGCAGCGTTGACAGGGGGTTAGGGGCTATAGACTATGGCTACACCTTC	CSVDRGLGAIDYGYTF
TRBJ2-2	NA	TRBD1	TRBV11-2	TGTGCCAGCAGCCCCGACCTGGACAGGGTAGGCGAGCTGTTTTTT	CASSPDLDRVGELFF
TRBJ2-7	NA	TRBD2	TRBV5-1	TGCGCCAGCAGCTTGGTGGCAGCACGGGCTAGCGGGACCTACGAGCAGTACTTC	CASSLVAARASGTYEQYF
TRBJ2-3	NA	TRBD2	TRBV28	TGTGCCAGCAGTTTTCCCCTAACTAGCGGGGGAAGCACAGATACGCAGTATTTT	CASSFPLTSGGSTDTQYF
TRBJ1-1	NA	NA	TRBV19	TGTGCCAGTAGTGAACGAGGGGGTACGAACACTGAAGCTTTCTTT	CASSERGGTNTEAFF
TRBJ2-1	once	TRBD1	TRBV5-6	TGTGCCAGCAGCTTGGGTGGACAGGGGTCAAGCTCCTACAATGAGCAGTTCTTC	CASSLGGQGSSSYNEQFF
TRBJ1-1	NA	NA	TRBV9	TGTGCCAGCAGCACGAGGGGAGGGAGCGGGACTGAAGCTTTCTTT	CASSTRGGSGTEAFF
TRBJ2-3	NA	TRBD2	TRBV29-1	TGCAGCGTTGGGGGGGAGGGATATACGCAGTATTTT	CSVGGEGYTQYF
TRBJ2-7	NA	NA	TRBV18	TGTGCCAGCTCACCATTGAAAGGGAGCTCCTACGAGCAGTACTTC	CASSPLKGSSYEQYF
TRBJ2-2	NA	NA	TRBV19	TGTGCCAGTCCCCTCGACAGGCACACCGGGGAGCTGTTTTTT	CASPLDRHTGELFF
TRBJ1-3	NA	TRBD1	TRBV25-1	TGTGCCAGCAGTGAATCAGGGGGGAACACCATATATTTT	CASSESGGNTIYF
TRBJ2-7	few	TRBD2	TRBV6-2/TRBV6-3	TGTGCCAGCAGTCAAACTAGCGGGGTGTACGAGCAGTACTTC	CASSQTSGVYEQYF
TRBJ2-7	NA	TRBD2	TRBV11-2	TGTGCCAGCAGCTTTGCCGAGACTAGCAGCTACGAGCAGTACTTC	CASSFAETSSYEQYF